Each of the 10 T cell receptor beta chains below was sequenced from the same sample in a study of T cell responses to AZD1222 COVID-19 vaccine. The repertoire was sequenced with immunoSEQ multiplex PCR; TCRdb's copy has only in-frame clones and lacks some. The sample consists of fewer than 95,000 clones, less than 95% of them appearing once. Sample: peripheral blood, taken 28 days after the second AZD1222 dose. These receptors were taken from an adult who received the AZD1222 COVID-19 vaccine.

The V call is TRBV27, the J call TRBJ1-6; no firm D call. V lost 8 bases to trimming and J lost 6 bases, with 8 bases between them. This CDR3 has 12 amino acids. Germline V gives CDR1 MNHEY, CDR2 SMNVEV (reference sequence). CDR3 in amino acids: CASGVVNSPLHF. DNA of the CDR3: TGTGCCAGCGGGGTGGTTAATTCACCCCTCCACTTT.

This chain uses TRBV3-1 (or the pseudogene TRBV3-2) with TRBJ2-2; 7 nucleotides line up with TRBD2. CDR1 is LGHDT, CDR2 YNNKEL, per germline (reference sequence). J was trimmed by 4 bases and V by 5 bases; bases with no gene match: 4. The CDR3 loop spans 14 amino acids. CDR3 residues: CASSTSASTGELFF. The CDR3 nucleotides are TGTGCCAGCAGCACTAGCGCGAGCACCGGGGAGCTGTTTTTT.

This chain uses TRBV4-2 with TRBJ2-2, with 7 bases lining up with TRBD2. V lost 0 bases, J lost 7 bases, and 11 bases stayed unmatched. CDR1 and CDR2 from the germline V gene are LGHNA and YNFKEQ. The CDR3 has 17 amino acids. The CDR3 DNA reads as TGTGCCAGCAGCCAAGATCTTATGGGGGAGGGCGGCGGGGAGCTGTTTTTT. Translated: CASSQDLMGEGGGELFF.

The gene calls are TRBV2 and TRBJ2-5; maybe TRBD2 (6 bases). This CDR3 is 14 amino acids long. In germline, CDR1 is SNHLY, CDR2 FYNNEI. V shed 5 bases and J shed 1 base, with 11 bases lying between them. Written as DNA, the CDR3 is TGTGCCAGCAGTACCGGGACTTCCCAAGAGACCCAGTACTTC. The encoded protein is CASSTGTSQETQYF.

This clone came up once. The chain couples TRBV15 to TRBJ2-7, with D possibly TRBD2 on 5 matching bases. Looked up from germline, CDR1 is LNHNV and CDR2 is YYDKDF (reference sequence). The length of the CDR3 is 14 residues. Trimming shortened V by 2 bases and J by 3 bases, and 11 bases separated the two germline ends. The CDR3: CATSRSTGVYEQYF. The CDR3 coding sequence is TGTGCCACCAGCAGATCCACCGGGGTCTACGAGCAGTACTTC.

This clone was counted once. The rearrangement uses TRBV28 and TRBJ2-7, with 9 bases matching TRBD1. The V gene's germline CDR1 is MDHEN and CDR2 SYDVKM. V dropped 7 bases and J dropped 6; count of bases not matched to a gene: 13. The CDR3 runs 15 residues. The CDR3 DNA follows: TGTGCCAGCAACATACAGGGACAGGGAATGCCCGAGCAGTACTTC. This translates into CASNIQGQGMPEQYF.

The chain carries TRBV6-6 and TRBJ1-2; D is unclear. V lost 7 bases, J lost 2 bases, and 8 bases lay in between. Germline V lookup: CDR1 MNHNY, CDR2 SVGAGI (reference sequence). This CDR3 has 12 amino acids. CDR3 DNA sequence: TGTGCCAGCAACGAGCGGAACTATGGCTACACCTTC. Translated: CASNERNYGYTF.

The V and J genes are TRBV30 and TRBJ1-5; D remains unclear. Trimming cost V 0 bases and J 0 bases, with 6 bases left between them. Germline V CDR1 and CDR2: GTSNPN, SVGIG (reference sequence). The CDR3 length is 14 residues. CDR3 sequence (DNA): TGTGCCTGGAGTGTAGCGGGTAGCAATCAGCCCCAGCATTTT. Encoded protein: CAWSVAGSNQPQHF.

The chain is built from TRBV27 and TRBJ2-6; 8 bases map to TRBD2. Per germline, CDR1 MNHEY and CDR2 SMNVEV (reference sequence). This CDR3 region has 20 residues. V shed 6 bases and J 1 base; nucleotides not matched to a gene: 17. DNA of the CDR3: TGTGCCAGCAGACCGGGGGCTAGCGGGCTCCCGCTGTCTGGGGCCAACGTCCTGACTTTC. It is translated as CASRPGASGLPLSGANVLTF.

V usage is TRBV7-2 and J usage is TRBJ2-5, with D unclear. Trimming took off 5 bases at V and 5 bases at J, with 12 bases between the two ends. The CDR3 extends over 13 amino acids. Germline-derived CDR1 and CDR2 are SGHTA and FQGNSA. CDR3 loop: CASSRILGETQYF. The CDR3 bases are TGTGCCAGCAGCAGGATCCTGGGGGAGACCCAGTACTTC.